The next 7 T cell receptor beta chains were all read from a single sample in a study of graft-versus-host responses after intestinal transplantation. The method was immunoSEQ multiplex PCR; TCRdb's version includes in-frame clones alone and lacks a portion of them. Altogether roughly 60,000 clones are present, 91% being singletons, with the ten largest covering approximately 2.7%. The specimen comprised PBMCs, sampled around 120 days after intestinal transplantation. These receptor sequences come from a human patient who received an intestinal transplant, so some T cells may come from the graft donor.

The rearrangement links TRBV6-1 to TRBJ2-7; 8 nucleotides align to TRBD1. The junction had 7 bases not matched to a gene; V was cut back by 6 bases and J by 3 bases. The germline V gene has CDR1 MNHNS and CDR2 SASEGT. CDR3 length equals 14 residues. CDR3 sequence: CASRGQGFFYEQYF. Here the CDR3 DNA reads TGTGCCAGCAGAGGACAGGGCTTTTTCTACGAGCAGTACTTC.

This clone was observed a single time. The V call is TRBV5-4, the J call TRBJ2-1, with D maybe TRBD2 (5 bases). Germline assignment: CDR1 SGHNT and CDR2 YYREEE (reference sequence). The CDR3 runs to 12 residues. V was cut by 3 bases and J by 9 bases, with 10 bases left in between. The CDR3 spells CASSSRTAEQFF. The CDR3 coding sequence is TGTGCCAGCAGCTCCAGGACTGCTGAGCAGTTCTTC.

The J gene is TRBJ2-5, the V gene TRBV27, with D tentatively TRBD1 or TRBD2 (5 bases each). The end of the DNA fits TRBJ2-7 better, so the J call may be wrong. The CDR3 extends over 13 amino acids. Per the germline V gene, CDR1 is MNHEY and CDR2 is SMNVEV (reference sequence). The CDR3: CASSSVGPYEQYF. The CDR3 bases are TGTGCCAGCAGTTCGGTGGGACCCTACGAGCAGTACTTC.

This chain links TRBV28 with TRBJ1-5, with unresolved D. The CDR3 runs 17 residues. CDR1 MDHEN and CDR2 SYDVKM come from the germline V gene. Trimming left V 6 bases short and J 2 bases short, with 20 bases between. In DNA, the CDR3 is TGTGCCAGCAGAAAAGGGTTGGTAGGGTCCCGCAATCAGCCCCAGCATTTT. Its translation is CASRKGLVGSRNQPQHF.

The CDR3 region is CAISARLAGNTGELFF. For the CDR3, the DNA is TGTGCCATCAGTGCCCGACTAGCGGGGAACACCGGGGAGCTGTTTTTT. This chain links TRBV10-3 with TRBJ2-2; TRBD2 matches at 10 bases. The CDR3 is 16 amino acids. V gave up 4 bases and J gave up 1 base; unmatched junction bases: 3. Germline CDR1 and CDR2: ENHRY and SYGVKD.

The chain's CDR3 is CASSRQTSGGTGELFF. CDR3 DNA: TGTGCCAGCAGCCGTCAGACTAGCGGGGGAACCGGGGAGCTGTTTTTT. This sequence joins TRBV4-2 and TRBJ2-2; 12 nucleotides line up with TRBD2. Trimming at V came to 4 bases and at J to 5 bases, leaving 5 bases not matched to a gene. In germline, CDR1 is LGHNA, CDR2 YNFKEQ. This CDR3 is built from 16 residues.

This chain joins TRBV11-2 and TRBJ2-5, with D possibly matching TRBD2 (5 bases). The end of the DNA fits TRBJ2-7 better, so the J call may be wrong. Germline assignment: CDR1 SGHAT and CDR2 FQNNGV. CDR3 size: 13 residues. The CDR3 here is CASSLVRGNEQYF. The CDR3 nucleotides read TGTGCCAGCAGCTTAGTTAGAGGGAACGAGCAGTACTTC.